The 30 T cell receptor beta chains below all came from one sample that was sequenced in a study of blood T cells in healthy people across ages (dated by TCRdb to 2013 to 2016). Library preparation employed 5' RACE. TCRdb shows the sequencer as Illumina HiSeq 2500. A second PCR of roughly 6 to 12 cycles was performed with a sample-barcoded 5' primer and a J-beta primer mix. TCRdb redid the processing of the public reads, applying fastp at Q25 and MiXCR, and retained in-frame beta chains. Each entry is one CDR3 protein sequence, shown with its most common DNA and genes. This sample comprises over a million distinct CDR3 sequences, around two fifths of them detected only once. In total, the top ten clones hold roughly 7.7% of the sample. What was sequenced was blood. The source is a woman aged 18 to 35 in good health.

The rearrangement uses TRBV6-2 or TRBV6-3 and TRBJ2-5; TRBD2 matches at 10 bases. The CDR3 is 15 amino acids. The V gene end was trimmed by 8 bases and the J gene end by 5 bases; junction bases not matched to a gene: 11. The V gene's germline CDR1 is MNHEY and CDR2 SVGEGT. CDR3 region: CASQERGGLLETQYF. For the CDR3, the DNA is TGTGCCAGCCAGGAGCGGGGGGGCCTTTTGGAGACCCAGTACTTC.

The table lists this clonotype with a few counts. The J gene is TRBJ1-1, the V gene TRBV27, with D possibly TRBD1 on 5 matching bases. Germline values: CDR1 MNHEY, CDR2 SMNVEV (reference sequence). Deletions cut 0 bases from V and 5 bases from J, with 7 bases between. There are 13 residues in the CDR3. The DNA of the CDR3 is TGTGCCAGCAGTTTATCTTGGGGGACTGAAGCTTTCTTT. Its translation is CASSLSWGTEAFF.

This clonotype was seen only a few times. The genes are TRBV5-5 and TRBJ1-5; D might be TRBD1 (5 bases). V shed 0 bases and J shed 0 bases, with 19 bases lying between them. Germline V gene data show CDR1 as SGHKS and CDR2 as YYEKEE (reference sequence). The CDR3 totals 19 residues. The CDR3 here is CASSLVQGFSAYSNQPQHF. The CDR3 DNA sequence: TGTGCCAGCAGCTTGGTCCAGGGCTTTTCTGCCTATAGCAATCAGCCCCAGCATTTT.

The chain joins TRBV12-3 or TRBV12-4 to TRBJ1-6; D might be TRBD1 (5 bases). The CDR3 sequence is 15 residues long. With 8 bases removed from V and 5 bases from J, the gap between germline ends came to 16 bases. CDR3: CASVGATYHNSPLHF. The CDR3 DNA is TGTGCCAGCGTCGGGGCTACCTACCATAATTCACCCCTCCACTTT.

This clonotype turned up a few times. This chain uses TRBV2 with TRBJ2-3; no reliable D call. Germline lookup yields CDR1 SNHLY and CDR2 FYNNEI. V was trimmed by 3 bases and J by 7 bases, leaving 14 bases between them. This CDR3 spans 14 amino acids. The DNA of the CDR3 is TGTGCCAGCAGTGATTCGCTAGATGGCCATACGCAGTATTTT. It translates to CASSDSLDGHTQYF.

This chain links TRBV7-9 with TRBJ2-1; D is tentatively TRBD1 or TRBD2 (6 bases each). V was clipped by 0 bases and J by 7 bases, with 25 bases between them. CDR1 SEHNR and CDR2 FQNEAQ come from the germline V gene (reference sequence). CDR3 length equals 19 residues. The CDR3 protein is CASSLAGSGRRGDRNEQFF. The CDR3 DNA sequence: TGTGCCAGCAGCTTAGCGGGTTCGGGCAGAAGGGGGGACCGGAATGAGCAGTTCTTC.

The chain joins TRBV10-3 to TRBJ2-3, with 9 positions matching TRBD2. Germline CDR1 ENHRY, CDR2 SYGVKD. Germline trimming cut 4 bases from V and 5 bases from J; bases unmatched to any gene: 4. CDR3 length: 14 amino acids. CDR3 sequence (DNA): TGTGCCATCAGTGCTAGCGGGGCAGGAGATACGCAGTATTTT. As protein: CAISASGAGDTQYF.

The sample holds a few counts of this clonotype. This rearrangement joins TRBV15 to TRBJ2-1, with unresolved D. CDR3 length: 12 residues. V was shortened by 3 bases and J by 2 bases, with 2 bases between the two germline ends. Germline values: CDR1 LNHNV, CDR2 YYDKDF (reference sequence). The CDR3 spells CATSSPYNEQFF. CDR3 coding DNA: TGTGCCACCAGCAGTCCCTACAATGAGCAGTTCTTC. Full variable domain (remainder filled in from reference TRBV15 and TRBJ2-1): DAMVIQNPRYQVTQFGKPVTLSCSQTLNHNVMYWYQQKSSQAPKLLFHYYDKDFNNEADTPDNFQSRRPNTSFCFLDIRSPGLGDTAMYLCATSSPYNEQFFGPGTRLTVL.

This clonotype was counted between two and nine times. This rearrangement joins TRBV6-1 to TRBJ2-1; D not resolved. The V end was cut by 2 bases, the J end by 2 bases, with 4 bases between. Germline CDR1 reads MNHNS; CDR2 reads SASEGT. CDR3 length equals 13 residues. CDR3 nucleotide sequence: TGTGCCAGCAGTGAACCCCCCTACAATGAGCAGTTCTTC. This encodes CASSEPPYNEQFF.

Only a few counts were recorded for this clonotype. The gene calls are TRBV11-2 and TRBJ1-2, with TRBD1 matching 7 bases. The CDR3 consists of 14 residues. The V gene end was trimmed by 7 bases and the J gene end by 0 bases; junction bases not matched to a gene: 5. From germline, CDR1 is SGHAT and CDR2 FQNNGV. The CDR3: CASTADRSNYGYTF. In DNA form, the CDR3 reads TGTGCCAGCACCGCGGACAGGTCTAACTATGGCTACACCTTC.

The chain employs TRBV29-1 and TRBJ1-4, with 7 nucleotides matching TRBD1. CDR1 SQVTM and CDR2 ANQGSEA come from the germline V gene. The CDR3 is 16 residues long. V shed 7 bases and J 7 bases; nucleotides not matched to a gene: 18. CDR3: CSARQDRTLVGEKLFF. In DNA, the CDR3 is TGCAGCGCCAGGCAGGACAGGACACTGGTGGGTGAAAAACTGTTTTTT.

V gene TRBV3-1 combines with J gene TRBJ2-7; tentative D call: TRBD1 (6 bases). Germline CDR1 and CDR2: LGHDT and YNNKEL (reference sequence). CDR3 length: 14 amino acids. Trimming removed 2 bases from V and 1 base from J, with 9 bases in between. CDR3 nucleotides: TGTGCCAGCAGCCAACAGGGGATGTCCTACGAGCAGTACTTC. Translation: CASSQQGMSYEQYF.

The CDR3 DNA follows: TGTGCCAGCAGTGCCGTAGTGGTGGATGAAAAACTGTTTTTT. This codes for CASSAVVVDEKLFF. V is TRBV25-1 and J is TRBJ1-4; D unclear. V gave up 4 bases and J gave up 6 bases, with 12 bases separating them. The CDR3 covers 14 residues. In germline, CDR1 is MGHDK, CDR2 SYGVNS.

This clonotype appeared a few times. V and J are TRBV28 and TRBJ2-3; maybe TRBD2 (7 bases). CDR3 size: 14 residues. Germline loops: CDR1 MDHEN, CDR2 SYDVKM. With 7 bases removed from V and 4 bases from J, the gap between germline ends came to 15 bases. CDR3 nucleotide sequence: TGTGCCAGCAATAGGGGGGGAGGGGCAGATACGCAGTATTTT. This gives the protein CASNRGGGADTQYF.

The chain employs TRBV9 and TRBJ1-1, with a weak D call TRBD1 (5 bases). V was trimmed by 2 bases and J by 1 base, leaving 18 bases between them. The germline gives CDR1 SGDLS, CDR2 YYNGEE. The CDR3 sequence is 17 residues long. The CDR3 sequence: CASSVIGTQLGNTEAFF. The CDR3 nucleotides are TGTGCCAGCAGCGTGATCGGGACTCAACTGGGGAACACTGAAGCTTTCTTT.

The V gene is TRBV14, the J gene TRBJ2-4; D is unresolved. The J call may be incorrect, as the DNA end agrees better with TRBJ2-7. This CDR3 contains 15 residues. From germline, CDR1 is SGHDN and CDR2 FVKESK. CDR3 coding DNA: TGTGCCAGCAGCCCGACCCCGGGTGGTTGGGACGAGCAGTACTTC. Amino acid sequence: CASSPTPGGWDEQYF.

The chain employs TRBV3-1 and TRBJ1-1; possibly TRBD1 for D (5 bases). The CDR3 has 15 amino acids. Trimming stripped 1 base from V and 4 bases from J, with 13 bases between. Germline CDR1 is LGHDT and CDR2 is YNNKEL (reference sequence). CDR3 protein: CASSQVSGLSTEAFF. CDR3 DNA sequence: TGTGCCAGCAGCCAAGTGTCAGGGTTGAGCACTGAAGCTTTCTTT.

This chain joins TRBV4-1 and TRBJ2-1; maybe TRBD2 (8 bases). The germline V gene has CDR1 MGHRA and CDR2 YSYEKL. Trimming removed 6 bases at V and 6 bases at J, with 21 bases between. The CDR3 has 16 residues. CDR3 sequence reads: CASSHVAGKGANEQFF. CDR3 DNA sequence: TGCGCCAGCAGTCATGTAGCGGGAAAGGGGGCCAATGAGCAGTTCTTC.

A few counts support this clonotype. The J gene is TRBJ2-1, the V gene TRBV25-1; 10 bases map to TRBD1. Germline assignment: CDR1 MGHDK and CDR2 SYGVNS. J lost 10 bases, V lost 4 bases, and 7 bases had no gene match. This CDR3 region has 14 residues. The CDR3 coding sequence is TGTGCCAGCAGTGGTCCCGGGACAGGGGACGAGCAGTTCTTC. Translation: CASSGPGTGDEQFF.

The chain combines TRBV18 with TRBJ1-2, with TRBD1 identical over 7 bases. Germline V gene data show CDR1 as KGHSH and CDR2 as LQKENI. The CDR3 covers 15 residues. With 8 bases clipped from V and 8 bases from J, the junction kept 17 bases outside the gene matches. CDR3 in amino acids: CASAHQGGSLDGYTF. The DNA of the CDR3 is TGTGCCAGCGCTCACCAAGGGGGCTCCCTGGACGGCTACACCTTC.

This clonotype was counted a few times. The chain uses TRBV20-1 and TRBJ2-1; 10 bases map to TRBD2. V lost 2 bases to trimming and J lost 0 bases; unmatched junction nucleotides: 10. Germline V gene data show CDR1 as DFQATT and CDR2 as SNEGSKA (reference sequence). This CDR3 region has 18 residues. The CDR3 here is CSARRSPSGRISYNEQFF. As DNA, the CDR3 is TGCAGTGCTAGAAGGTCGCCTAGCGGGAGAATCTCCTACAATGAGCAGTTCTTC.

The chain couples TRBV12-5 to TRBJ2-5, with TRBD2 matching 7 bases. V shed 3 bases and J 0 bases; nucleotides not matched to a gene: 4. The CDR3 contains 15 residues. Looked up from germline, CDR1 is LGHNT and CDR2 is FRNRAP. This chain's CDR3 is CASGFGGRNQETQYF. The CDR3, as DNA: TGTGCTAGTGGTTTCGGCGGGAGAAACCAAGAGACCCAGTACTTC.

This clonotype was detected a few times. This chain uses TRBV27 with TRBJ2-5, with D unclear. Germline lookup yields CDR1 MNHEY and CDR2 SMNVEV (reference sequence). This CDR3 is built from 13 residues. Trimming pared 8 bases from V and 5 bases from J, leaving 15 bases between. CDR3 in amino acids: CASAARWSETQYF. The CDR3 DNA sequence: TGTGCCAGCGCAGCGAGGTGGAGCGAGACCCAGTACTTC.

The chain is built from TRBV7-8 and TRBJ2-7; 9 bases match TRBD2. V lost 0 bases, J lost 0 bases, and 6 bases stayed unmatched. Germline V gene lookup returns CDR1 SGHVS and CDR2 FQNEAQ. The CDR3 is 17 amino acids. The CDR3 DNA follows: TGTGCCAGCAGCTTAGCGAGTCTTAGCGGGGGCTCCTACGAGCAGTACTTC. Amino acid sequence: CASSLASLSGGSYEQYF.

In the case of this clonotype: Just one base apart from a much larger clone, this may be a read error. The chain employs TRBV3-1 and TRBJ2-1; D gene unclear. V gave up 3 bases and J gave up 2 bases, with 2 bases separating them. From germline, CDR1 is LGHDT and CDR2 YNNKEL (reference sequence). The CDR3 length is 12 residues. This CDR3 is CASSHTYNEQFF. As DNA, the CDR3 is TGTGCCAGCAGCCACACCTACAATGAGCAGTTCTTC.

This clonotype was picked up a small number of times. The rearrangement links TRBV25-1 to TRBJ2-3; weak D call: TRBD2 (6 bases). Trimming shortened V by 7 bases and J by 0 bases, and 11 bases separated the two germline ends. CDR1 MGHDK and CDR2 SYGVNS come from the germline V gene. The CDR3 runs to 14 residues. The CDR3 DNA reads as TGTGCCAGCATTCCAGGGACTAGCACAGATACGCAGTATTTT. Translating it yields CASIPGTSTDTQYF.

This clonotype has a single count. An end of the junction differs from the germline gene, which may be a read error. The chain combines TRBV5-4 with TRBJ2-5; 11 nucleotides line up with TRBD2. The CDR3 runs 16 residues. Germline V gives CDR1 SGHNT, CDR2 YYREEE (reference sequence). The CDR3 reads CASSLALAGGLETQYF. The DNA for the CDR3 is TGTGCCAGCAGTTTGGCCCTAGCGGGGGGCCTGGAGACCCAGTACTTC.

The V gene is TRBV6-5, the J gene TRBJ1-1; tentatively, D is TRBD1 (5 bases). From germline, CDR1 is MNHEY and CDR2 SVGAGI. CDR3 length: 15 amino acids. V lost 2 bases, J lost 4 bases, and 14 bases lay in between. The CDR3 DNA follows: TGTGCCAGCAGTTACAGACCTGGTGGGACCACTGAAGCTTTCTTT. This encodes CASSYRPGGTTEAFF.

This clonotype was counted only a few times. This chain connects TRBV28 to TRBJ1-1; D is unclear. This CDR3 has 17 amino acids. The V gene's germline CDR1 is MDHEN and CDR2 SYDVKM. V lost 3 bases, J lost 0 bases, and 17 bases lay in between. CDR3 nucleotides: TGTGCCAGCAGTTTCAAGGTCGCGACGCCAATGAACACTGAAGCTTTCTTT. Translation: CASSFKVATPMNTEAFF.

This clonotype was counted only a few times. The rearrangement uses TRBV7-8 and TRBJ2-4; D gene unclear. The end of the DNA fits TRBJ2-7 better, so the J call may be wrong. The CDR3 runs to 15 residues. Germline loops: CDR1 SGHVS, CDR2 FQNEAQ. CDR3 in amino acids: CASSLEAAEALEQYF. The DNA of the CDR3 is TGTGCCAGCAGCTTAGAGGCGGCAGAGGCCCTCGAGCAGTACTTC.